These T cell receptor beta chains were read from a single sample in a study of CD8 T cells in Susac syndrome. TCRdb used MiXCR to reprocess the immunoSEQ multiplex PCR reads, holding one entry per CDR3 protein. The top ten hold approximately 0.25% of the sample, which has about 22,000 distinct CDR3 sequences, just under 95% seen once. Sequenced material: CD8+ T cells from PBMCs. All receptors derive from a human donor in good health. Each CDR3 is given without its conserved first and last residue. Expanded clones are given a class, and other clones once, few, many or no size at all.

j_call v_call clone_size cdr3_aa
TRBJ2-7 TRBV20-1 . SARDPGFYEQY
TRBJ2-7 TRBV2 . AGTRADSYEQY
TRBJ2-1 TRBV7-8 . ASTRGQGLRNEQF
TRBJ1-2 TRBV15 . ATSTDRGAAGYT
TRBJ2-7 TRBV12-3/TRBV12-4 once ASSLSKYEQY
TRBJ2-2 TRBV14 . ASSQVQGSAVTGELF
TRBJ2-5 TRBV6-2/TRBV6-3 . ASSYSKALAGRETQY
TRBJ2-7 TRBV6-5 . ASSPGTSTSYEQY
TRBJ1-2 TRBV6-5 . ASQSAGNYGYT
TRBJ2-1 TRBV11-2 . ASGLASGDLYNEQF
TRBJ1-6 TRBV7-6 once ASSLKGLGNSPLH
TRBJ2-7 TRBV7-2 . ATSSGVIEQY
TRBJ2-5 TRBV12-3/TRBV12-4 . ASSLEGQEETQY
TRBJ2-3 TRBV7-2 . ASSFPSGGLGGTDTQY
TRBJ1-2 TRBV19 . ASRGPVANYGYT
TRBJ2-2 TRBV10-3 . AISDGQSNTGELF
TRBJ2-5 TRBV25-1 . ASSDRLAFETQY
TRBJ1-2 TRBV20-1 . SARDGTDLYGYT
TRBJ2-7 TRBV7-2 . ASSLYFSDRPSTYEQY
TRBJ2-1 TRBV13 . ASSREGQALGIEQF
TRBJ2-7 TRBV7-9 . ASSSGTGAYEQY
TRBJ1-2 TRBV6-6 . ASSQRQGVNYGYT
TRBJ1-3 TRBV2 . ASSEIGNTIY
TRBJ2-5 TRBV5-1 . ASSLGLAVQETQY
TRBJ1-1 TRBV14 . ASSPYRVGGEAF
TRBJ2-7 TRBV4-3 . ASSQFTRYEQY
TRBJ2-7 TRBV5-4 once ASSFKLAGAEQY
TRBJ2-1 TRBV15 . ATSREVQGANDEQF
TRBJ1-5 TRBV15 . ATRLTGGGNQPQH
TRBJ2-7 TRBV5-1 few ASSLGTGPRYEQY
TRBJ1-1 TRBV7-9 . ATPGGAEAF
TRBJ2-7 TRBV7-9 . AVQGSRYEQY
TRBJ2-7 TRBV5-5 . ASSLEGRSSYEQY
TRBJ2-3 TRBV11-2 . ASSLTGILTDTQY
TRBJ2-1 TRBV5-4 . ASREVPYNEQF
TRBJ2-4 TRBV3-1 . ASSPAAGTPRGQY
TRBJ2-3 TRBV12-3/TRBV12-4 few ASSLPRSDTQY
TRBJ2-2 TRBV12-3/TRBV12-4 . ASSLVAGELF
TRBJ1-6 TRBV24-1 once ATSVDGQIYNSPLH
TRBJ1-2 TRBV10-3 . AISEDSRTAGYT
TRBJ1-1 TRBV5-5 . ASSLEERGWNTEAF
TRBJ2-7 TRBV20-1 once SASRQGAEQY
TRBJ2-6 TRBV19 . ASSTYRGLSGANVLT
TRBJ2-1 TRBV11-2 once ASSLGTPGLASSEGYNEQF
TRBJ2-5 TRBV20-1 . SARDGETQY
TRBJ1-2 TRBV5-4 . ASSLIGGASYGYT
TRBJ1-6 TRBV6-1 once ASSDRESSPLH
TRBJ1-3 TRBV7-9 . ASSFNPRSGNTIY